Each of the 26 T cell receptor beta chains below was sequenced from the same sample in a study of radiotherapy plus CTLA-4 blockade in lung cancer. The table came from immunoSEQ multiplex PCR; TCRdb's copy has only in-frame clones and leaves some out. The sample comprises 89,000 or so clones, 75% to 85% of which are singletons, and around 3.6% rests with the top ten. The sequencing here drew on peripheral blood, taken from a patient treated with radiotherapy plus ipilimumab. Receptor source: a human donor with non-small cell lung cancer who had a partial response to radiotherapy plus ipilimumab.

The chain employs TRBV2 and TRBJ2-5; possibly TRBD1 for D (7 bases). Trimming shortened V by 4 bases and J by 4 bases, and 10 bases separated the two germline ends. The V gene's germline CDR1 is SNHLY and CDR2 FYNNEI. CDR3 length: 13 residues. The CDR3 nucleotides are TGTGCCAGCAGTGGGCAGGGGGGAGAGACCCAGTACTTC. Its translation: CASSGQGGETQYF.

In this sample, this clone turned up a few times. The V gene is TRBV5-1, the J gene TRBJ1-1; 8 nucleotides agree with TRBD1. CDR1 is SGHRS, CDR2 YFSETQ, per germline. After removal of 4 bases from V and 1 base from J, the junction contained 6 bases not matched to a gene. This CDR3 is 15 amino acids long. This CDR3 is CASSVTGTGNTEAFF. The CDR3 DNA reads as TGCGCCAGCAGCGTTACCGGGACAGGGAACACTGAAGCTTTCTTT.

The chain recombines TRBV28 with TRBJ1-2; 9 bases fit TRBD1. This CDR3 is built from 14 residues. Germline CDR1 MDHEN, CDR2 SYDVKM. With 5 bases clipped from V and 8 bases from J, the junction kept 9 bases outside the gene matches. The chain's CDR3 is CASSILGDRVGYTF. CDR3 sequence (DNA): TGTGCCAGCAGTATCCTCGGGGACAGGGTCGGCTACACCTTC.

The chain is built from TRBV7-3 and TRBJ2-3; 11 nucleotides match TRBD2. J gave up 4 bases and V 1 base, and 10 bases lay outside the gene matches. Germline V lookup: CDR1 SGHTA, CDR2 FQGTGA. The CDR3 runs 18 residues. CDR3 sequence: CASSLRYSLAGEPDTQYF. The CDR3 coding sequence is TGTGCCAGCAGCTTAAGATACTCACTAGCGGGAGAACCAGATACGCAGTATTTT.

The CDR3, as DNA: TGTGCCAGCAAATACCGGGACAGGGGGCGTGAGGACTATGGCTACACCTTC. Amino acid sequence: CASKYRDRGREDYGYTF. The chain couples TRBV27 to TRBJ1-2; 12 bases are a match to TRBD1. Trimming cost V 7 bases and J 3 bases; bases outside gene matches: 12. Germline V gene lookup returns CDR1 MNHEY and CDR2 SMNVEV (reference sequence). This CDR3 is 17 amino acids long.

This clone is a singleton in its sample. The chain couples TRBV5-6 to TRBJ2-5, with 7 bases fitting TRBD1. The CDR3 covers 13 residues. Per germline, CDR1 SGHDT and CDR2 YYEEEE. Trimming cost V 4 bases and J 5 bases; bases outside gene matches: 5. CDR3 in amino acids: CASSRGQRETQYF. The CDR3 DNA sequence: TGTGCCAGCAGCCGGGGACAGCGGGAGACCCAGTACTTC.

This clone turned up a few times. This chain connects TRBV5-1 to TRBJ2-1, with 9 bases matching TRBD1. The CDR3 runs to 14 residues. Germline CDR1 SGHRS, CDR2 YFSETQ. With V trimmed by 4 bases and J by 10 bases, 9 bases remained unmatched. The CDR3 region has the DNA TGCGCCAGCAGCCCAACCCCGGACAGGGGCGAGCAGTTCTTC. As protein: CASSPTPDRGEQFF.

This clone was counted many times. The V gene is TRBV6-1, the J gene TRBJ2-1, with 7 bases that match TRBD1. Germline V gene data show CDR1 as MNHNS and CDR2 as SASEGT. CDR3 length equals 14 residues. V gave up 4 bases and J gave up 7 bases; unmatched junction bases: 7. The CDR3 region is CASSAGEQGNEQFF. As DNA, the CDR3 is TGTGCCAGCAGTGCCGGTGAACAGGGGAATGAGCAGTTCTTC.

The chain uses TRBV5-6 and TRBJ1-2; D remains unclear. The V end lost 4 bases, the J end lost 8 bases, and 18 bases lay between the germline ends. The germline gives CDR1 SGHDT, CDR2 YYEEEE. The CDR3 contains 14 residues. The CDR3 loop reads CASSPRAEPWGYTF. For the CDR3, the DNA is TGTGCCAGCAGCCCGAGGGCCGAACCGTGGGGCTACACCTTC.

The V gene is TRBV9, the J gene TRBJ1-1, with unresolved D. The length of the CDR3 is 13 residues. The V end was cut by 2 bases, the J end by 3 bases, with 8 bases between. In germline, CDR1 is SGDLS, CDR2 YYNGEE. CDR3 sequence reads: CASSVHRDTEAFF. The DNA for the CDR3 is TGTGCCAGCAGCGTCCACCGAGACACTGAAGCTTTCTTT. The full variable domain, in which reference TRBV9 and TRBJ1-1 provide the parts outside the CDR3, is DSGVTQTPKHLITATGQRVTLRCSPRSGDLSVYWYQQSLDQGLQFLIQYYNGEERAKGNILERFSAQQFPDLHSELNLSSLELGDSALYFCASSVHRDTEAFFGQGTRLTVV.

The chain combines TRBV2 with TRBJ1-2, with a tentative D call TRBD1 (6 bases). The length of the CDR3 is 15 residues. With 5 bases removed from V and 5 bases from J, the gap between germline ends came to 18 bases. Germline assignment: CDR1 SNHLY and CDR2 FYNNEI. CDR3 residues: CASSPAGANPYGYTF. The CDR3 DNA sequence: TGTGCCAGCAGTCCGGCAGGGGCTAACCCTTATGGCTACACCTTC.

The chain is built from TRBV19 and TRBJ1-3, with 7 bases aligning to TRBD1. Germline CDR1 and CDR2: LNHDA and SQIVND (reference sequence). This CDR3 has 17 amino acids. Trimming took 8 bases from V and 6 from J; bases not matched to a gene: 19. The CDR3 sequence is CASAWSTWRQGSNTIYF. Here the CDR3 DNA reads TGTGCCAGTGCGTGGTCGACTTGGAGACAGGGTTCAAACACCATATATTTT.

The rearrangement uses TRBV19 and TRBJ1-1; 11 nucleotides line up with TRBD1. J lost 5 bases, V lost 5 bases, and 7 bases had no gene match. The CDR3 is 15 amino acids. Per germline, CDR1 LNHDA and CDR2 SQIVND (reference sequence). CDR3 nucleotide sequence: TGTGCCAGTAGTCTCTCCGGGACAGGGGGGACTGAAGCTTTCTTT. Its protein is CASSLSGTGGTEAFF.

The chain couples TRBV28 to TRBJ2-7; 8 nucleotides match TRBD1. The CDR3 spans 13 residues. Trimming took 3 bases from V and 7 from J; bases not matched to a gene: 5. Per germline, CDR1 MDHEN and CDR2 SYDVKM. The CDR3 protein is CASSLGQVKEQYF. As DNA, the CDR3 is TGTGCCAGCAGTTTGGGACAGGTTAAAGAGCAGTACTTC. The full variable domain, in which reference TRBV28 and TRBJ2-7 provide the parts outside the CDR3, is DVKVTQSSRYLVKRTGEKVFLECVQDMDHENMFWYRQDPGLGLRLIYFSYDVKMKEKGDIPEGYSVSREKKERFSLILESASTNQTSMYLCASSLGQVKEQYFGPGTRLTVT.

The V call is TRBV9, the J call TRBJ1-3; D call uncertain. CDR3 size: 13 residues. CDR1 is SGDLS and CDR2 is YYNGEE in the germline V gene. V dropped 0 bases and J dropped 3 bases, with 4 bases sitting between them. CDR3 nucleotide sequence: TGTGCCAGCAGCGTAGTCCATGGAAACACCATATATTTT. Translating it yields CASSVVHGNTIYF.

A remark on this clone: This specimen includes other DNA sequences encoding the same CDR3. This chain links TRBV18 with TRBJ2-5; 12 bases agree with TRBD2. The CDR3 consists of 18 residues. CDR1 is KGHSH and CDR2 is LQKENI in the germline V gene. Losses at the gene ends were 2 bases for V and 2 bases for J; bases not matched to a gene: 9. Here the CDR3 DNA reads TGTGCCAGCTCACCATCCCTAGCGGGGGGGCCGGATCAAGAGACCCAGTACTTC. Residues: CASSPSLAGGPDQETQYF. Drawing the rest from reference TRBV18 and TRBJ2-5, the complete variable domain is NAGVMQNPRHLVRRRGQEARLRCSPMKGHSHVYWYRQLPEEGLKFMVYLQKENIIDESGMPKERFSAEFPKEGPSILRIQQVVRGDSAAYFCASSPSLAGGPDQETQYFGPGTRLLVL.

A few counts support this clone. The rearrangement uses TRBV7-3 and TRBJ2-1; 7 bases fit TRBD2. The CDR3 extends over 14 amino acids. Trimming removed 2 bases from V and 6 bases from J; junction bases left unmatched: 4. Germline V lookup: CDR1 SGHTA, CDR2 FQGTGA. This CDR3 is CASSLGGSVNEQFF. CDR3 coding DNA: TGTGCCAGCAGCTTAGGCGGGAGTGTCAATGAGCAGTTCTTC.

V usage is TRBV23-1 and J usage is TRBJ2-7, with D perhaps TRBD2 (6 bases). TRBV23-1 is designated an ORF whose function remains uncertain. This CDR3 spans 15 amino acids. V was shortened by 0 bases and J by 1 base, with 10 bases between the two germline ends. CDR3 amino acids: CASSQSGTQSYEQYF. DNA for the CDR3: TGCGCCAGCAGTCAATCAGGGACTCAGTCCTACGAGCAGTACTTC.

This rearrangement joins TRBV7-8 to TRBJ2-5; a possible D gene is TRBD2 (6 bases). CDR3 size: 13 residues. The V gene's germline CDR1 is SGHVS and CDR2 FQNEAQ. Deletions cut 5 bases from V and 2 bases from J, with 9 bases between. As DNA, the CDR3 is TGTGCCAGCAGCCCGGGACTGCAAGAGACCCAGTACTTC. Translating gives CASSPGLQETQYF.

This clone has a handful of counts. The chain employs TRBV7-8 and TRBJ2-7, with a weak D call TRBD2 (6 bases). Per the germline V gene, CDR1 is SGHVS and CDR2 is FQNEAQ. The CDR3 extends over 16 amino acids. V dropped 1 base and J dropped 5 bases, with 18 bases sitting between them. In nucleotides, the CDR3 is TGTGCCAGCAGCTTAGTACAAATCGGGAGACCCCACGAGCAGTACTTC. Translated, it gives CASSLVQIGRPHEQYF. The full variable domain, in which reference TRBV7-8 and TRBJ2-7 provide the parts outside the CDR3, is GAGVSQSPRYKVAKRGQDVALRCDPISGHVSLFWYQQALGQGPEFLTYFQNEAQLDKSGLPSDRFFAERPEGSVSTLKIQRTQQEDSAVYLCASSLVQIGRPHEQYFGPGTRLTVT.

The chain employs TRBV28 and TRBJ2-1; D not resolved. V gave up 6 bases and J gave up 3 bases, with 15 bases separating them. The CDR3 has 15 residues. CDR1 and CDR2 from the germline V gene are MDHEN and SYDVKM. The CDR3 DNA sequence: TGTGCCAGCAGCTCGACTTCGCTAAACTACAATGAGCAGTTCTTC. This gives the protein CASSSTSLNYNEQFF.

V is TRBV29-1 and J is TRBJ2-4; D is ambiguous. This CDR3 spans 13 amino acids. Germline V gives CDR1 SQVTM, CDR2 ANQGSEA. V was shortened by 3 bases and J by 7 bases, with 13 bases between the two germline ends. This chain's CDR3 is CSVESDQANIQYF. The DNA of the CDR3 is TGCAGCGTTGAGAGTGACCAGGCCAACATTCAGTACTTC.

As to this clone: Mismatch with germline at one junction end may stem from a read error. The V call is TRBV30, the J call TRBJ1-4; D is uncertain. There are 13 residues in the CDR3. CDR1 and CDR2 (germline): GTSNPN, SVGIG (reference sequence). DNA for the CDR3: TGTGCCTGGAGTAGATCAACTAATGAAAACCTGTTTTTT. Protein product: CAWSRSTNENLFF.

This chain uses TRBV5-5 with TRBJ1-1; 9 nucleotides match TRBD1. This CDR3 spans 13 amino acids. The germline V gene has CDR1 SGHKS and CDR2 YYEKEE (reference sequence). J gave up 1 base and V 5 bases, and 0 bases lay outside the gene matches. CDR3 protein: CASRTGGNTEAFF. For the CDR3, the DNA is TGTGCCAGCAGGACAGGGGGGAACACTGAAGCTTTCTTT.

V and J are TRBV19 and TRBJ2-7, with 8 nucleotides matching TRBD1. CDR3 length equals 14 residues. V lost 3 bases to trimming and J lost 2 bases; unmatched junction nucleotides: 3. Germline assignment: CDR1 LNHDA and CDR2 SQIVND (reference sequence). CDR3 coding DNA: TGTGCCAGTAGTATTGGGACAGGTGCCTACGAGCAGTACTTC. Translation: CASSIGTGAYEQYF.

This chain links TRBV19 with TRBJ1-4; D might be TRBD1 (6 bases). This CDR3 comprises 14 residues. Germline lookup yields CDR1 LNHDA and CDR2 SQIVND (reference sequence). V lost 9 bases to trimming and J lost 0 bases, with 11 bases between them. The CDR3 sequence is CASANRATNEKLFF. The CDR3 nucleotides read TGTGCCAGCGCTAACAGGGCAACTAATGAAAAACTGTTTTTT.